This T cell receptor (beta chain) originates from a study of cytomegalovirus exposure and HLA in healthy donors (dated by TCRdb to 2016 to 2017). In terms of the full investigation: In an earlier analysis of 450 to 750 of the donors, 250 to 350 Gb of sequence data and roughly 100 million unique TCR beta sequences from about 179 million T cells were reported. An early release that covered about 600 HLA-typed donors contained approximately 300 gigabases of sequencing data and 65 million to 100 million unique TCR sequences. Among the roughly 400 genotyped donors, about 83% belonged to the genetic ancestry cluster associated with self-reported Caucasian donors. The study was designed to test whether signatures of past pathogen exposure could be identified by cataloging public T cell receptors. The study profiled the T cell repertoires of hundreds of subjects by immunosequencing and related them to cytomegalovirus serostatus. A separate validation cohort of roughly 130 different subjects was used in addition to the roughly 720-subject first cohort. To predict cytomegalovirus infection status, the study combined high-throughput TCR immunosequencing, statistical association of individual TCRs with disease status, and machine learning. A later analysis re-analyzed previously published TCR beta repertoires from 660 or so donors and added high-resolution HLA genotyping to study TCR occurrence patterns. In the later analysis, no new phenotypic data were used to find candidate immune exposures; instead, reliance was placed on TCR beta sequences and their occurrence across donors. In an earlier analysis of a few hundred of the donors, high-throughput TCR beta sequencing was used to judge whether each TCR beta V gene segment behaved as functional or pseudogenic. Alongside the repertoire data, information on donor age, sex, ethnicity and CMV serostatus was compiled. A later genetic analysis used genome-wide SNP genotypes for about 65% of the roughly 700 donors, treating that subset as a discovery cohort. Every repertoire in the discovery cohort had been generated on one and the same sequencing platform. Class I and class II HLA loci were covered by the typing at four-digit resolution. The number of donors typed differed by locus, with roughly 629-640 for A, B, C, DRB1 and DQB1, over 500 for DQA1, 600 to 610 for DPA1, and 400 to 490 for DPB1. Several DR-DQ haplotypes were treated as single units for association and clustering because of strong linkage in the cohort. Across around 400 genotyped donors of the cohort, an average of about 240,000 unique TCR beta nucleotide sequences per donor were sequenced, and 15% to 20% of those sequences were non-productive.

Libraries came from the immunoSEQ multiplex PCR assay. For the multiplex PCR, a mixture combining 60 forward primers for TCR Vbeta segments and 13 reverse primers for TCR Jbeta segments was used. The CDR3 region of rearranged TCR beta genes was amplified from genomic DNA with a multiplex PCR assay. On the Illumina HiSeq System, the amplified TCR beta libraries were sequenced as 87-base-pair reads. Concerning the study's data processing: Across the 640 or so repertoires, a later analysis counted about 81 million unique TCR beta chains, roughly 11 million of which were shared by at least two donors. To remove PCR and sequencing errors, raw reads were error-corrected and collapsed into unique sequences using a nearest-neighbor algorithm that merged closely related sequences. Alignment of CDR3 sequences to IMGT reference sequences was used to assign V, D and J gene segments. For a sequence to be retained, at least a six-nucleotide match to both a V gene segment and a J gene segment was required. A rearrangement was called productive if the CDR3 had no stop codons and remained in frame with V and J, and every other rearrangement was called non-productive. CDR3 was defined by IMGT convention, running from the second conserved V-encoded cysteine to the conserved J-encoded phenylalanine. In an earlier analysis of approximately 590 of the donors, sequences lacking an unambiguous match to a single V gene segment were excluded. In an earlier analysis of approximately 590 of the donors, a V segment was called functional when productive rearrangements were above 56.7%, and segregating when the standard deviation between donors exceeded 5%. A statistical classification framework was developed to diagnose cytomegalovirus status using the catalog of TCR beta chain sequences. In a later analysis, V and J genes were assigned by comparing TCR nucleotide sequences against IMGT/GENE-DB human TR gene sequences. In a later analysis, CDR3 sequences and most-parsimonious VDJ recombination scenarios were assigned using the TCRdist pipeline. In a later analysis, each TCR beta chain was defined by its CDR3 amino acid sequence together with its V-gene family, and reads without a unique V-gene family were excluded. To address suspected cross-contamination and a sequencing artifact, a later analysis removed roughly 580 highly shared, low-generation-probability nucleotide sequences. For each public chain, a later analysis derived a clonal expansion index from normalized ranks of inferred template counts within each repertoire. In a later analysis, generation probabilities were computed with a VDJ recombination model fitted to out-of-frame rearrangements, and the resulting probabilities were checked against IGoR. A later analysis scored TCR-TCR, TCR-HLA and TCR-CMV co-occurrence with hypergeometric tests, applying a repertoire-size bias correction to TCR pairs. To estimate false discovery rates, a later analysis permuted the HLA or CMV assignments 20 times. In a later analysis, co-occurring TCRs were grouped using DBSCAN, with TCRdist sequence similarity added in when clustering inside HLA-allele-positive subsets. Repertoires with fewer than 30,000 or more than 120,000 public chains, plus five repertoires with anomalous nucleotide sharing, were excluded from co-occurrence clustering. The source is immuneACCESS, and TCRdb retained only in-frame sequences with V and J called. Part of the clones is not carried over; for the studies checked, unresolved V genes explain less than half of this, and the remainder is unexplained. V and J calls and clone size follow that table, whereas D and trimming were derived from the DNA. The sample table shows some 130,000 clones, and around 78% are seen once. About 1.7% of the sample comes from the top ten.

A note on this clone: Its antigen is not yet known. No quality values exist for individual bases; no much larger clone is one base distant.

The cohort comprised more than 550 healthy bone marrow donors. Cohort members were all nominally healthy when sampled, although unrecorded immune exposures were likely present. The donor tested CMV seronegative, placing the donor among the 350 to 400 seronegative members of the cohort. Every donor gave a peripheral blood sample, and the peripheral blood mononuclear cells from that sample were used for TCR beta sequencing. The Qiagen DNeasy Blood Extraction Kit was used to extract genomic DNA from the blood cell samples. Trimming takes 2 bases off V and 4 bases off J; junction bases not matched to a gene: 4. The CDR3, cysteine through phenylalanine, is 17 amino acids long. The kept DNA is CDR3 alone, 51 bases in frame from the first base. CDR1 and CDR2 (LGHNA, YSLEER) derive from the germline V gene. Study-wide conclusions, independent of this receptor: CMV serostatus was the only immune exposure information available for the cohort. Most TCR sequences were seen in very few donors, while some public TCRs were found in many individuals. Only TCR beta chains were sequenced in this cohort, and the absence of alpha or paired-chain data limited detectable features. Strong co-occurrence of HLA alleles, especially DR and DQ, made assigning TCR associations to individual alleles difficult. In an earlier analysis of 500 to 650 of the donors, most TCR beta V segments appeared in productive rearrangements about 90% or about 30% of the time, broadly matching IMGT annotations. A later analysis found that HLA-associated TCR beta chains were more clonally expanded and had lower generation probabilities than equally common non-associated chains. According to the authors, the approach could potentially be generalized to other disease states and immunological phenotypes. Most CMV-associated TCR beta chains appeared to be HLA-restricted in a later analysis, and the HLA associations seemed to be driven largely by CMV exposure. A further reported finding was that TCR beta sequences accurately predicted the HLA-A and HLA-B alleles for most subjects in the first cohort. In both the original and validation cohorts, the classifier was reported to diagnose cytomegalovirus status with high specificity and sensitivity. A group of highly shared sequence variants was considered likely to be a technical artifact of the sequencing pipeline. According to a later genetic analysis, donors in an Asian-associated ancestry cluster had fewer N-insertions in productive TCRs than the approximately 700-donor mean. According to a later analysis, parvovirus B19, influenza, CMV and Epstein-Barr virus appeared linked to several top co-occurrence clusters. Roughly uniform sequencing depth across donors was assumed in presence/absence analyses, although this assumption may not hold. A later analysis associated roughly 17,000 TCR beta sequences with specific HLA alleles at a false discovery rate of 0.05. Because some donors lacked HLA typing at each locus, the association tests relied only on the typed subset. The study listed 164 TCR beta chains as associated with cytomegalovirus. In a later genetic analysis, a missense DCLRE1C variant was associated with V-gene and J-gene trimming of TCR beta chains, and the association was replicated in an independent cohort. In a later analysis, the rate of TCR association differed among HLA loci, with DRB1 alleles having the most associated TCRs and HLA-C alleles having the fewest. Linkage disequilibrium might explain the correlated functional status among segregating V segments, but an unknown experimental factor could not be excluded. Three of the identified cytomegalovirus-associated TCR beta chains were confirmed in vitro to be specific for cytomegalovirus antigens. Some IMGT-functional V segments, including TRBV6-2 and TRBV6-3, could not be told apart with the 87-base-pair reads, so those segments were excluded. Around 16 rarely observed V segments, including chromosome 9 orphons, were excluded from the earlier analysis of about 600 of the donors because counts were too low.

This sequence originates from a woman aged 50 to 65 in good health and CMV-seronegative. The sequenced material came from PBMCs. The rearrangement joined TRBV4-3 to TRBJ2-2, and TRBD2 matches 13 of the central bases. The DNA sequence is as follows: TGCGCCAGCAGCCAAATGGGACTAGCGGGACCCACCGGGGAGCTGTTTTTT. It translates as CASSQMGLAGPTGELFF.